The clone carrying this T cell receptor beta chain was counted many times. The sample belongs to a study of naive and memory T cell subsets. Blood and skin TCR RNA was reverse transcribed with alpha and beta constant primers. MiXCR, run by TCRdb on the UMI-ligation and nested PCR reads, gives a single entry per CDR3 protein. The sample lists 15,000 to 20,000 distinct CDR3 sequences; roughly 9% were seen once. Treatment of the sample: skin biopsy from PPD injection site in Mantoux-positive individual. Input was 1 to 1000 ng of DNase-treated total RNA without cell sorting. CDR3 length equals 16 residues. Trimming cost V 0 bases and J 2 bases; bases outside gene matches: 5. Per the germline V gene, CDR1 is SNHLY and CDR2 is FYNNEI.

This receptor was taken from an adult in good health. J is TRBJ2-7 and V is TRBV2; TRBD1 matches 9 bases. This material consisted of skin, taken from a tuberculin skin test site. The CDR3 protein is CASSEAPGQGPYEQYF. For the CDR3, the DNA is TGTGCCAGCAGTGAAGCGCCGGGACAGGGCCCCTACGAGCAGTACTTC. The whole variable domain, remainder taken from reference TRBV2 and TRBJ2-7, is EPEVTQTPSHQVTQMGQEVILRCVPISNHLYFYWYRQILGQKVEFLVSFYNNEISEKSEIFDDQFSVERPDGSNFTLKIRSTKLEDSAMYFCASSEAPGQGPYEQYFGPGTRLTVT.